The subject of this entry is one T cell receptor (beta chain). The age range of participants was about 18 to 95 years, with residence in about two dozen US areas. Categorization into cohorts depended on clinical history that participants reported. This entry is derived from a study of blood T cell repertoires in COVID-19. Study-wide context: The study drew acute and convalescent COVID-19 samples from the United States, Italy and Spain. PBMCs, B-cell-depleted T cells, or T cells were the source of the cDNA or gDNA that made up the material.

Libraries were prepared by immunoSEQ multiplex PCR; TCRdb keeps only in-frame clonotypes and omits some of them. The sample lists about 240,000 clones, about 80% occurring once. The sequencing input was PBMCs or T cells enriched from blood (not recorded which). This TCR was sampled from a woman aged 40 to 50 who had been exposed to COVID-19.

This CDR3 reads CASSVVAGGTEAFF. CDR3 bases: TGTGCCAGCAGCGTAGTCGCAGGGGGCACTGAAGCTTTCTTT. The chain recombines TRBV9 with TRBJ1-1, with 7 bases fitting TRBD1. V trimming: 0 bases; J trimming: 4 bases; junction bases outside the gene matches: 3. The CDR3 contains 14 residues. CDR1 SGDLS and CDR2 YYNGEE come from the germline V gene.